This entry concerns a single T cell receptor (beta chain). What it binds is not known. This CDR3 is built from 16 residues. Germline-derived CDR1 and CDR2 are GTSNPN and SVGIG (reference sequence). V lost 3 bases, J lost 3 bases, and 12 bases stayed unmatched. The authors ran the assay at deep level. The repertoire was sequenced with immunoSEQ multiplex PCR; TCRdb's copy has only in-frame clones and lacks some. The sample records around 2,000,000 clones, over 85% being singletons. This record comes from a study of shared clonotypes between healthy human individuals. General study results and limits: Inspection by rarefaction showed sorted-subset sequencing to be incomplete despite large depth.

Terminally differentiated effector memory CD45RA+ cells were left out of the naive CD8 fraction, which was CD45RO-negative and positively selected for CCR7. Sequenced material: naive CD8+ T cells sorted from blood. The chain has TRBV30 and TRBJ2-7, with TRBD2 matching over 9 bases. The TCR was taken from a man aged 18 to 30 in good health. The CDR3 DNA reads TGTGCCTGGAGCCCCGTGGTGCTAGCGGGGCTCTACGAGCAGTACTTC. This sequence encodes CAWSPVVLAGLYEQYF.